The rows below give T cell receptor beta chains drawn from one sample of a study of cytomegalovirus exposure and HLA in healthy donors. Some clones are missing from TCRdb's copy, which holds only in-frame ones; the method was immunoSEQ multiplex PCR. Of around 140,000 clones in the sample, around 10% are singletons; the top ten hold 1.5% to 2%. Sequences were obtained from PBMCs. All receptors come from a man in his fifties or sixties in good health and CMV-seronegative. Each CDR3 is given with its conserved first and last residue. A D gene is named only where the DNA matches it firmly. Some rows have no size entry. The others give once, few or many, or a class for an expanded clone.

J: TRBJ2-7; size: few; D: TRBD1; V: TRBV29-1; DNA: TGCAGCGTTGAGGGGGACAGGTCCTACGAGCAGTACTTC; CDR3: CSVEGDRSYEQYF
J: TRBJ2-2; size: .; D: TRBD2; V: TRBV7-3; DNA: TGTGCCAGCAGCTGGGGGGGTCTTGGCACCGGGGAGCTGTTTTTT; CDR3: CASSWGGLGTGELFF
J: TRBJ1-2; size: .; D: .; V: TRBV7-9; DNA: TGTGCCAGCAGCTTCGCCGGACAGCTCTATGGCTACACCTTC; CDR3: CASSFAGQLYGYTF
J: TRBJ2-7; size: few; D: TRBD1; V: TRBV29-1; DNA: TGCAGCGTTTTACCGGGACAGGATACCTACGAGCAGTACTTC; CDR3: CSVLPGQDTYEQYF
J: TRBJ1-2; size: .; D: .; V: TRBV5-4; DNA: TGTGCCAGCAGCTTGGACAGGCGAGATGATGGCTACACCTTC; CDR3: CASSLDRRDDGYTF
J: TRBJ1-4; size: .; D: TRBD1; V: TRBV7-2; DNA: TGTGCCAGCAGCTTAGTACAGGGGAATGAAAAACTGTTTTTT; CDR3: CASSLVQGNEKLFF
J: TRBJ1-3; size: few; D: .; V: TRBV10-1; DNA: TGCGCCAGCAGTGATCCGACGGACAGCTCTGGAAACACCATATATTTT; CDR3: CASSDPTDSSGNTIYF
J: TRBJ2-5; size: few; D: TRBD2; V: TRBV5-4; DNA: TGTGCCAGCAGCTTGGATCAGCGGGAGGTCGATGAGCAGTACTTC; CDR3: CASSLDQREVDEQYF
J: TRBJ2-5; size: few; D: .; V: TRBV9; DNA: TGTGCCAGCAGCGTAGGACAGAGGTTTCTAGAGACCCAGTACTTC; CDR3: CASSVGQRFLETQYF
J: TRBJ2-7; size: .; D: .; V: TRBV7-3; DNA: TGTGCCAGCAGTCCGGGTCCCAGCTCCTACGAGCAGTACTTC; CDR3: CASSPGPSSYEQYF
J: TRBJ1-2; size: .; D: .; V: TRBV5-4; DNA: TGTGCCAGCAGCTTGAGGCAGGGAAATGGCTACACCTTC; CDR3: CASSLRQGNGYTF
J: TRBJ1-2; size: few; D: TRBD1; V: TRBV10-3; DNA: TGTGCCATCAGTGCGGGACAGCTTAACTATGGCTACACCTTC; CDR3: CAISAGQLNYGYTF
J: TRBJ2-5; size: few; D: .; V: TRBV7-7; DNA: TGTGCCAGCGGGTCAGGGGGGTACCAAGAGACCCAGTACTTC; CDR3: CASGSGGYQETQYF